The sequence of this T cell receptor beta chain was determined in a study of cytomegalovirus exposure and HLA in healthy donors. About this clone itself: Its specificity is not known.

Study-wide findings and caveats: Indistinguishability led to the exclusion of some V segments, TRBV6-2 and TRBV6-3 included. There were some public TCRs occurring in many donors, but most TCR sequences were rare.

The CDR3 loop spans 13 amino acids. Trimming shortened V by 4 bases and J by 7 bases, and 15 bases separated the two germline ends. Per the germline V gene, CDR1 is SGHRS and CDR2 is YFSETQ. PCR was performed using 60 Vbeta and 13 Jbeta primers. Sequencing was performed with immunoSEQ multiplex PCR; in TCRdb, only in-frame clones are kept and a portion is missing. The table includes some 150,000 clones, roughly 82% detected once. The sequenced sample was PBMCs. This TCR derives from a man aged 18 to 30 in good health and CMV-seropositive. The J gene is TRBJ2-7, the V gene TRBV5-1, with D possibly TRBD2 on 6 matching bases. CDR3: CASSPPGAQEQYF. The CDR3 coding sequence is TGCGCCAGCAGCCCACCGGGAGCTCAAGAGCAGTACTTC. The full variable domain, in which reference TRBV5-1 and TRBJ2-7 provide the parts outside the CDR3, is KAGVTQTPRYLIKTRGQQVTLSCSPISGHRSVSWYQQTPGQGLQFLFEYFSETQRNKGNFPGRFSGRQFSNSRSEMNVSTLELGDSALYLCASSPPGAQEQYFGPGTRLTVT.